These T cell receptor beta chains were read from a single sample in a study of blood T cell repertoires in COVID-19. Some clones are missing from TCRdb's copy, which holds only in-frame ones; the method was immunoSEQ multiplex PCR. The sample holds around 28,000 clones; roughly nine tenths are singletons and the top ten take 25% to 35%. The sequenced sample was peripheral blood. The source of these receptors is an elderly man with acute or convalescent COVID-19. CDR3s include the opening cysteine and the closing phenylalanine or tryptophan. The D gene is left open where the match is weak. Some rows have no size entry. The others give once, few or many, or a class for an expanded clone.

v_gene	j_gene	d_gene	abundance	CDR3aa	CDR3nt
TRBV27	TRBJ2-5	TRBD1	once	CASSWDSKETQYF	TGTGCCAGCAGTTGGGACAGCAAAGAGACCCAGTACTTC
TRBV12-3/TRBV12-4	TRBJ1-1	-	-	CASSFNSEAFF	TGTGCCAGCAGTTTTAACTCTGAAGCTTTCTTT
TRBV29-1	TRBJ1-1	TRBD1	once	CSVAGDRGLTTEAFF	TGCAGCGTGGCAGGGGACAGGGGGCTTACGACTGAAGCTTTCTTT
TRBV19	TRBJ1-2	TRBD1	-	CASSIGQGDGYTF	TGTGCCAGTAGTATTGGTCAGGGGGATGGCTACACCTTC
TRBV18	TRBJ2-3	TRBD1	-	CASSRNPGQGIDTQYF	TGTGCCAGCTCACGAAATCCGGGACAGGGCATAGATACGCAGTATTTT
TRBV5-6	TRBJ1-2	TRBD1	-	CASSFGRDRGLDGYTF	TGTGCCAGCAGCTTTGGCCGGGACAGGGGGCTGGACGGCTACACCTTC
TRBV5-1	TRBJ2-1	TRBD2	-	CASSALAGGGNEQFF	TGCGCCAGCAGCGCACTAGCGGGAGGTGGGAATGAGCAGTTCTTC
TRBV10-2	TRBJ1-1	-	-	CASSRGGNTEAFF	TGCGCCAGCAGCAGGGGTGGGAACACTGAAGCTTTCTTT
TRBV7-2	TRBJ2-2	-	few	CASSLEATSQLELFF	TGTGCCAGCAGCTTAGAGGCGACTTCCCAGTTGGAGCTGTTTTTT
TRBV7-9	TRBJ1-1	TRBD1	-	CASSPMGQGAEAFF	TGTGCCAGCAGCCCGATGGGACAGGGGGCTGAAGCTTTCTTT
TRBV7-9	TRBJ2-1	TRBD2	-	CASSGREVYNEQFF	TGTGCCAGCAGCGGGCGGGAGGTTTACAATGAGCAGTTCTTC
TRBV13	TRBJ2-1	TRBD2	-	CASSSTSGRNEQFF	TGTGCCAGCAGCTCGACTAGCGGCAGAAATGAGCAGTTCTTC
TRBV28	TRBJ1-5	TRBD1	-	CASSFPQGAGENQPQHF	TGTGCCAGCAGTTTTCCACAGGGGGCAGGGGAAAATCAGCCCCAGCATTTT
TRBV28	TRBJ1-4	-	-	CAISGGSDEEKLFF	TGTGCCATTTCCGGAGGAAGTGATGAAGAAAAACTGTTTTTT
TRBV7-8	TRBJ2-1	-	-	CASSLVGLFSYNEQFF	TGTGCCAGCAGCTTAGTGGGGCTATTCTCCTACAATGAGCAGTTCTTC
TRBV18	TRBJ2-2	TRBD2	-	CASSPYPLAGGTAGELFF	TGTGCCAGCTCACCATATCCACTAGCGGGAGGTACCGCCGGGGAGCTGTTTTTT
TRBV2	TRBJ2-2	-	-	CASSENYPNTGELFF	TGTGCCAGCAGTGAAAACTACCCAAACACCGGGGAGCTGTTTTTT
TRBV6-2/TRBV6-3	TRBJ1-4	-	-	CASSGPNNEKLFF	TGTGCCAGCAGCGGGCCAAATAATGAAAAACTGTTTTTT
TRBV5-1	TRBJ2-7	-	-	CAGGRYEQYF	TGCGCCGGAGGTCGGTACGAGCAGTACTTC
TRBV3-1/TRBV3-2	TRBJ2-5	TRBD2	-	CASSFLAGGKETQYF	TGTGCCAGCAGCTTCCTAGCGGGAGGGAAAGAGACCCAGTACTTC